This TCR beta chain was retrieved from a study of monozygotic twins with cystic fibrosis. Concerning this clone: Its antigen is as yet unknown.

Profiling relied on immunoSEQ multiplex PCR, and the TCRdb table lists in-frame clones only, not all of them. Of 30,000 to 40,000 clones in the sample, around 96% were seen once. The CDR3 is made up of 15 amino acids. Deletions cut 0 bases from V and 0 bases from J, with 7 bases between. CDR1 SGHTA and CDR2 FQGNSA come from the germline V gene. Findings and limits, study-wide: The repertoire was suggested to be naive-dominated, clonality median about 0.01.

The chain is built from TRBV7-2 and TRBJ2-3; D gene unclear. The sequenced sample consisted of blood. This clonotype originated in a girl aged 2 to 9 with cystic fibrosis. The CDR3 DNA sequence: TGTGCCAGCAGCTTAGCAGCCTCTAGCACAGATACGCAGTATTTT. It codes for CASSLAASSTDTQYF.